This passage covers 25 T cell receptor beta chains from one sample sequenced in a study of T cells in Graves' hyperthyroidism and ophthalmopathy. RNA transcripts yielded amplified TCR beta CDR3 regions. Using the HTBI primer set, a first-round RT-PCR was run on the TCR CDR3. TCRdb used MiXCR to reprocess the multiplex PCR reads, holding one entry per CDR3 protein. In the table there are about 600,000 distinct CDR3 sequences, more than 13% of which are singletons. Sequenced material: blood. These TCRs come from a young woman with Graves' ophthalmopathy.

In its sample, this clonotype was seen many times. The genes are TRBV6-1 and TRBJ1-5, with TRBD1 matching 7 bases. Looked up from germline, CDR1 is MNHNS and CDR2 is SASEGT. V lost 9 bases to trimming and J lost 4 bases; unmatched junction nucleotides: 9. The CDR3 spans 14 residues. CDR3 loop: CASVGTASNQPQHF. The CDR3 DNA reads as TGTGCCAGTGTAGGGACAGCGAGTAATCAGCCCCAGCATTTT.

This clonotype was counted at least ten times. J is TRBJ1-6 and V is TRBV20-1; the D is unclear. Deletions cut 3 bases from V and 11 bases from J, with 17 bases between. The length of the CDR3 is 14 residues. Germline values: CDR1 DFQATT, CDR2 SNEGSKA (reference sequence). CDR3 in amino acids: CSARGSRGTTPLHF. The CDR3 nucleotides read TGCAGTGCTAGGGGGTCACGGGGAACGACACCCCTCCACTTT.

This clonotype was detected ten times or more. CDR3 sequence reads: CASSFGAIHGDTEAFF. The CDR3, as DNA: TGTGCCAGCAGCTTCGGGGCTATCCACGGGGACACTGAAGCTTTCTTT. The V gene is TRBV5-6, the J gene TRBJ1-1, with a weak D call TRBD1 (5 bases). Germline V gene data show CDR1 as SGHDT and CDR2 as YYEEEE. The V gene lost 2 bases and the J gene lost 3 bases, with 17 bases spanning the gap. This CDR3 has 16 amino acids.

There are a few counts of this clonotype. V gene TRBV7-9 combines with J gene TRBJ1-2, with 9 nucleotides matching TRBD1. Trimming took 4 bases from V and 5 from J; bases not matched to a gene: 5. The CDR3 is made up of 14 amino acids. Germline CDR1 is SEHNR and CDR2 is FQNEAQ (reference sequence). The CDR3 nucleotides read TGTGCCAGCAGCTCCACCGGGACAGGGTATGGCTACACCTTC. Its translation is CASSSTGTGYGYTF.

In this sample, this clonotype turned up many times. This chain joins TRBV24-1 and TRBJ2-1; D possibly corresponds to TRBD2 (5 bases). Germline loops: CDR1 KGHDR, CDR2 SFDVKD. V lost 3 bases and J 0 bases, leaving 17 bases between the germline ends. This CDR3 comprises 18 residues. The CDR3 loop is CATSDPSVRELSYNEQFF. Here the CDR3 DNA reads TGTGCCACCAGTGATCCCTCTGTGAGGGAGCTCTCCTACAATGAGCAGTTCTTC.

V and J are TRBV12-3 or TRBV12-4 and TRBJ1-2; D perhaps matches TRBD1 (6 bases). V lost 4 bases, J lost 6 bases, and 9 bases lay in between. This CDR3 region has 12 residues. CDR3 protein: CASSSGTHGYTF. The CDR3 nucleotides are TGTGCCAGCAGTTCCGGGACACATGGCTACACCTTC.

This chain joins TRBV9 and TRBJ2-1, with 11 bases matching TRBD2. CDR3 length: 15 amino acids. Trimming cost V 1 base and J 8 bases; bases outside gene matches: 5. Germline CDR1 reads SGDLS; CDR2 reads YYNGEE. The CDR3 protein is CASSVLSGRGDEQFF. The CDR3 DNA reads TGTGCCAGCAGCGTACTTAGCGGGAGGGGGGATGAGCAGTTCTTC. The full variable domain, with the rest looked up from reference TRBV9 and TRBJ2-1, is DSGVTQTPKHLITATGQRVTLRCSPRSGDLSVYWYQQSLDQGLQFLIQYYNGEERAKGNILERFSAQQFPDLHSELNLSSLELGDSALYFCASSVLSGRGDEQFFGPGTRLTVL.

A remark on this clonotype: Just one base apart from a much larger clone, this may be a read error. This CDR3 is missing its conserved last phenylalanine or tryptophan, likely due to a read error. This chain's CDR3 is CASSWRGGRGNQPQHI. For the CDR3, the DNA is TGTGCCAGCAGTTGGAGAGGGGGCCGAGGCAATCAGCCCCAGCATATT. The chain is built from TRBV27 and TRBJ1-5; 7 bases align to TRBD1. The CDR3 totals 16 residues. The junction had 8 bases not matched to a gene; V was cut back by 4 bases and J by 2 bases. Germline V gene lookup returns CDR1 MNHEY and CDR2 SMNVEV (reference sequence).

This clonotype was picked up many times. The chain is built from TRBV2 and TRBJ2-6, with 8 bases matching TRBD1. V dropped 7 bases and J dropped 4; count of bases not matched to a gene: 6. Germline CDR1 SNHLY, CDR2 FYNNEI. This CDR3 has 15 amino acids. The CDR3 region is CASTPQGAGANVLTF. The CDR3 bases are TGTGCCAGCACCCCTCAGGGGGCGGGGGCCAACGTCCTGACTTTC.

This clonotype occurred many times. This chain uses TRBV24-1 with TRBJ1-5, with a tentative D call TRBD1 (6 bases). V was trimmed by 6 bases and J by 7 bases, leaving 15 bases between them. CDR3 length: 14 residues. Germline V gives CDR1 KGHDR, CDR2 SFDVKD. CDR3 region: CATSSGTSGQPQHF. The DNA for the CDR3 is TGTGCCACCAGTTCAGGGACATCGGGACAGCCCCAGCATTTT.

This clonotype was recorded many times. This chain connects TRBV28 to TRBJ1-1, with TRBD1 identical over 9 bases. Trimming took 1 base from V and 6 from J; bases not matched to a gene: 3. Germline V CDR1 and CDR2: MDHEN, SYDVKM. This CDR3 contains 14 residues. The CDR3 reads CASSLLDRGAEAFF. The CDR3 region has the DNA TGTGCCAGCAGTTTATTGGACAGGGGAGCTGAAGCTTTCTTT.

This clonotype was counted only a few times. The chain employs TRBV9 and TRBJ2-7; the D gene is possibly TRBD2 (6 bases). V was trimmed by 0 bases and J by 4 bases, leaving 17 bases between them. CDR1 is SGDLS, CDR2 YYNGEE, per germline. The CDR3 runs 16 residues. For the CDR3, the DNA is TGTGCCAGCAGCGTAGAGCCTCGGGAGCCCTGGTACGAGCAGTACTTC. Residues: CASSVEPREPWYEQYF.

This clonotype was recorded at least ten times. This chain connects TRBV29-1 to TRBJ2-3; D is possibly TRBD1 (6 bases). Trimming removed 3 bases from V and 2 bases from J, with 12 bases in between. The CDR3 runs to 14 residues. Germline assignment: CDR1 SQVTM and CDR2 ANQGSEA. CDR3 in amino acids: CSVEPDRITDTQYF. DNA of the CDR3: TGCAGCGTTGAGCCCGACAGGATCACAGATACGCAGTATTTT.

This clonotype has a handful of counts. CDR3 sequence: CASNTPSSTDTQYF. The CDR3 DNA is TGTGCCAGCAACACACCGTCAAGCACAGATACGCAGTATTTT. The chain uses TRBV2 and TRBJ2-3; D is ambiguous. From germline, CDR1 is SNHLY and CDR2 FYNNEI. The CDR3 runs 14 residues. The ends were cut back, 7 bases at V and 0 bases at J, with 11 bases in the middle.

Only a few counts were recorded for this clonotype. The CDR3 DNA reads as TGTGCCAGCACATCCCGGGGAGGGGACCACACTGAAGCTTTCTTT. Translation gives CASTSRGGDHTEAFF. The rearrangement joins TRBV7-9 to TRBJ1-1, with D possibly being TRBD1 (5 bases). From germline, CDR1 is SEHNR and CDR2 FQNEAQ (reference sequence). The V gene lost 7 bases and the J gene lost 3 bases, with 18 bases spanning the gap. The CDR3 has 15 residues. Supplemented by reference TRBV7-9 and TRBJ1-1, the full variable domain reads DTGVSQNPRHKITKRGQNVTFRCDPISEHNRLYWYRQTLGQGPEFLTYFQNEAQLEKSRLLSDRFSAERPKGSFSTLEIQRTEQGDSAMYLCASTSRGGDHTEAFFGQGTRLTVV.

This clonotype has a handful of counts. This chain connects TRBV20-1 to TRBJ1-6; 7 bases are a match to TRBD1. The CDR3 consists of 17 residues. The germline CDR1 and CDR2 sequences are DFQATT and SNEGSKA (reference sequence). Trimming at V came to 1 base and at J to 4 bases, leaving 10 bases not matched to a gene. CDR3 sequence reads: CSARAKPRDSYNSPLHF. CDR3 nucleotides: TGCAGTGCTAGAGCAAAACCCCGGGACAGTTATAATTCACCCCTCCACTTT.

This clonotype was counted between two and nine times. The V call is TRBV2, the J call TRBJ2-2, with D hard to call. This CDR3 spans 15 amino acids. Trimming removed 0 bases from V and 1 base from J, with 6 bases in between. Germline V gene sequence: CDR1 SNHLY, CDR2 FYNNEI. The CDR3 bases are TGTGCCAGCAGTGAAGCCCAGATGAACACCGGGGAGCTGTTTTTT. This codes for CASSEAQMNTGELFF.

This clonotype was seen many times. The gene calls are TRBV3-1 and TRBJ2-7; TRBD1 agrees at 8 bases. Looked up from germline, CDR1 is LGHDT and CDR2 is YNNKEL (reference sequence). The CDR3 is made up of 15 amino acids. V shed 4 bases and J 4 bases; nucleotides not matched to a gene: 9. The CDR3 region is CASSRTGSLGYEQYF. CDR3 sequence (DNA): TGTGCCAGCAGCCGGACAGGGAGTTTGGGGTACGAGCAGTACTTC.

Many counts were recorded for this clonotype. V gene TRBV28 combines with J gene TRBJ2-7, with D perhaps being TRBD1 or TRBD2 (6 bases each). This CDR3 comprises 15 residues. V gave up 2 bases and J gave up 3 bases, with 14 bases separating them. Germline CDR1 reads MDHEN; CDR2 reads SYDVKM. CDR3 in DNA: TGTGCCAGCAGTTTAAGCGGAGGGGGACACTACGAGCAGTACTTC. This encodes CASSLSGGGHYEQYF. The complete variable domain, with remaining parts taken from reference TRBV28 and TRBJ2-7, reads DVKVTQSSRYLVKRTGEKVFLECVQDMDHENMFWYRQDPGLGLRLIYFSYDVKMKEKGDIPEGYSVSREKKERFSLILESASTNQTSMYLCASSLSGGGHYEQYFGPGTRLTVT.

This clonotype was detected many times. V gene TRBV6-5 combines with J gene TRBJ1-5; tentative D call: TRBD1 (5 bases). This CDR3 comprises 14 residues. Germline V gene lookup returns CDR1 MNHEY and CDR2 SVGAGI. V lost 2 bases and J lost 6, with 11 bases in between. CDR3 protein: CASSYRREGQPQHF. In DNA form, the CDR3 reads TGTGCCAGCAGTTACCGCAGGGAGGGTCAGCCCCAGCATTTT.

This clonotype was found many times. As DNA, the CDR3 is TGTGCCAGTAGTACGACACCGGAGCACACTGAAGCTTTCTTT. The encoded protein is CASSTTPEHTEAFF. This sequence joins TRBV19 and TRBJ1-1; D unclear. CDR3 length: 14 amino acids. Trimming removed 4 bases from V and 3 bases from J, with 12 bases in between. From germline, CDR1 is LNHDA and CDR2 SQIVND (reference sequence). The whole variable domain, remainder taken from reference TRBV19 and TRBJ1-1, is DGGITQSPKYLFRKEGQNVTLSCEQNLNHDAMYWYRQDPGQGLRLIYYSQIVNDFQKGDIAEGYSVSREKKESFPLTVTSAQKNPTAFYLCASSTTPEHTEAFFGQGTRLTVV.

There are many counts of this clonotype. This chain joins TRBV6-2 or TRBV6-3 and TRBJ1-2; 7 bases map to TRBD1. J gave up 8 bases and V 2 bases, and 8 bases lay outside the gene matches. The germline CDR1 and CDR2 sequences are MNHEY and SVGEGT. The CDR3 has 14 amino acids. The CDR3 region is CASSYETGRGGYTF. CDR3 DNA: TGTGCCAGCAGTTACGAGACAGGGCGAGGAGGCTACACCTTC.

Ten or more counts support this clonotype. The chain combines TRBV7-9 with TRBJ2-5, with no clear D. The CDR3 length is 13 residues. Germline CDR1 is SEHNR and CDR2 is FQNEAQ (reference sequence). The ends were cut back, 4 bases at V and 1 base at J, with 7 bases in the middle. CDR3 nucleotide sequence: TGTGCCAGCAGCTCCGACGGCCAAGAGACCCAGTACTTC. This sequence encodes CASSSDGQETQYF.

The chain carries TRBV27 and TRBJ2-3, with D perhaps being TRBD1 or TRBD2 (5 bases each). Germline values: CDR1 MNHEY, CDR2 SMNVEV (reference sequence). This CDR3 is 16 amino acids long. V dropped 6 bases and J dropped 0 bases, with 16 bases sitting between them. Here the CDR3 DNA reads TGTGCCAGCAGCCAGAGGATGAGGGGAAGCACAGATACGCAGTATTTT. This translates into CASSQRMRGSTDTQYF.

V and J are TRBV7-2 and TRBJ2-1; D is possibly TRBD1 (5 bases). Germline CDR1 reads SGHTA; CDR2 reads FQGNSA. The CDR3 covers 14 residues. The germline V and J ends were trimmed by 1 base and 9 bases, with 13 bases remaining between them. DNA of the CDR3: TGTGCCAGCAGCTTAGTGGGGCAGGGCGGTGAGCAGTTCTTC. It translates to CASSLVGQGGEQFF.